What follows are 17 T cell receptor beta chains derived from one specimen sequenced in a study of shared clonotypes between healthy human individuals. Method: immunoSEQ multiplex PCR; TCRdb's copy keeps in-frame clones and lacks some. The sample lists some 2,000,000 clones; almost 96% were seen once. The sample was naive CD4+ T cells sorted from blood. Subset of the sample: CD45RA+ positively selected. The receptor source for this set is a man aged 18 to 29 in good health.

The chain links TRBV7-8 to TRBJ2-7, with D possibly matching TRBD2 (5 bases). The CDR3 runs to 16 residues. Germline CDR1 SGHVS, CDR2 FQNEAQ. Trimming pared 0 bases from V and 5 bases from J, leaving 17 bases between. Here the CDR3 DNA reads TGTGCCAGCAGCTTAGCGTGGTGGGAGAACCCTCACGAGCAGTACTTC. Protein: CASSLAWWENPHEQYF. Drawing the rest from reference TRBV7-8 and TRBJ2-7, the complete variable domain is GAGVSQSPRYKVAKRGQDVALRCDPISGHVSLFWYQQALGQGPEFLTYFQNEAQLDKSGLPSDRFFAERPEGSVSTLKIQRTQQEDSAVYLCASSLAWWENPHEQYFGPGTRLTVT.

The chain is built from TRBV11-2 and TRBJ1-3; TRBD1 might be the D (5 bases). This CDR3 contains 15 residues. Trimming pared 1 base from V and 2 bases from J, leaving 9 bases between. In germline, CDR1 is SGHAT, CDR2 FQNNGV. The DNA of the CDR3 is TGTGCCAGCAGCTTAGGGAAGGGGCCTGGAAACACCATATATTTT. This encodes CASSLGKGPGNTIYF.

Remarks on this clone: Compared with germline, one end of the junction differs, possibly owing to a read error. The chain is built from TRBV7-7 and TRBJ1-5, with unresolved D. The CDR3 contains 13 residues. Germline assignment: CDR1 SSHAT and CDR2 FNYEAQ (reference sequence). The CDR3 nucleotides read TGTGCTAGCAGCTTAAATCGTGATCAGCCCCAGCATTTT. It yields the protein CASSLNRDQPQHF. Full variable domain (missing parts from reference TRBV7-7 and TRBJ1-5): GAGVSQSPRYKVTKRGQDVTLRCDPISSHATLYWYQQALGQGPEFLTYFNYEAQPDKSGLPSDRFSAERPEGSISTLTIQRTEQRDSAMYRCASSLNRDQPQHFGDGTRLSIL.

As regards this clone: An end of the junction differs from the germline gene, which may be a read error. CDR3 sequence reads: CARRGHNEQFF. The CDR3 nucleotides read TGTGCCAGGAGGGGGCACAATGAGCAGTTCTTC. V gene TRBV30 combines with J gene TRBJ2-1, with D possibly being TRBD1 (7 bases). The germline V gene has CDR1 GTSNPN and CDR2 SVGIG (reference sequence). This CDR3 region has 11 residues.

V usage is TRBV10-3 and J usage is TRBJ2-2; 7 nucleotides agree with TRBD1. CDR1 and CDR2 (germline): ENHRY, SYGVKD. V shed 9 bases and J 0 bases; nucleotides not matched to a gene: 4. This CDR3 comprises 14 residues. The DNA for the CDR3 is TGTGCCATACAAGACAGGGCGAACACCGGGGAGCTGTTTTTT. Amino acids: CAIQDRANTGELFF.

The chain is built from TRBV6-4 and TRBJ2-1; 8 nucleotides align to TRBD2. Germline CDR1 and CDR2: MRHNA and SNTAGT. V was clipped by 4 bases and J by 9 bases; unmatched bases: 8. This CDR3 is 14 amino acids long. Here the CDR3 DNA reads TGTGCCAGCAGTGTGACCTGGCTAGCGGGTGAGCAGTTCTTC. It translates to CASSVTWLAGEQFF.

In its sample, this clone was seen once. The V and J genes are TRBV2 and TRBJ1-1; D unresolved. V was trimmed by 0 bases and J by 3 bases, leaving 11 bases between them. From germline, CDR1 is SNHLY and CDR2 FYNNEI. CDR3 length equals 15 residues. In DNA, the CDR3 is TGTGCCAGCAGTGAAGCGGGTAGATTCCACACTGAAGCTTTCTTT. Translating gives CASSEAGRFHTEAFF.

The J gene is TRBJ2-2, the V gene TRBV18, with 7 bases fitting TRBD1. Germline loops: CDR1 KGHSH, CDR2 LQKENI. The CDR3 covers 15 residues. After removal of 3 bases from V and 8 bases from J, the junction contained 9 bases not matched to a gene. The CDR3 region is CASSPGTVRAGELFF. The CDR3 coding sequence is TGTGCCAGCTCACCGGGGACAGTTCGAGCAGGGGAGCTGTTTTTT. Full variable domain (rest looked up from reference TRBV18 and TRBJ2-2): NAGVMQNPRHLVRRRGQEARLRCSPMKGHSHVYWYRQLPEEGLKFMVYLQKENIIDESGMPKERFSAEFPKEGPSILRIQQVVRGDSAAYFCASSPGTVRAGELFFGEGSRLTVL.

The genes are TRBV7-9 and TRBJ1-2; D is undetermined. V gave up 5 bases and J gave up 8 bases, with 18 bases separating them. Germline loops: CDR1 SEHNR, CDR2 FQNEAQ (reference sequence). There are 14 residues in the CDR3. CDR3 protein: CASSPSRAGLGYTF. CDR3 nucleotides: TGTGCCAGCAGCCCCTCCCGTGCAGGTCTGGGCTACACCTTC.

CDR3 region: CASSLPSGFSSYNEQFF. The CDR3 DNA is TGCGCCAGCAGCCTCCCTAGCGGGTTTAGCTCCTACAATGAGCAGTTCTTC. This chain joins TRBV5-1 and TRBJ2-1; 8 nucleotides align to TRBD2. The germline V gene has CDR1 SGHRS and CDR2 YFSETQ. The CDR3 consists of 17 residues. V was pared by 4 bases and J by 0 bases, with 9 bases of the junction left unmatched.

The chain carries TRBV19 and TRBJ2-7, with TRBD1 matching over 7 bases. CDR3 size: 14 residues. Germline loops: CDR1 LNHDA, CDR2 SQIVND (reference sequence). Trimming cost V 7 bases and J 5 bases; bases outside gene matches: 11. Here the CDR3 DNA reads TGTGCCAGTACCACTGGACAGGATCTGCACGAGCAGTACTTC. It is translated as CASTTGQDLHEQYF.

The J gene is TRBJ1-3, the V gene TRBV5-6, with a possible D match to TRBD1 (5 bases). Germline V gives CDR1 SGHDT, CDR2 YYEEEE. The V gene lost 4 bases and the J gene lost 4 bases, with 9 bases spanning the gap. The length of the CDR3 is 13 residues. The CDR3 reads CASSPRQGNTIYF. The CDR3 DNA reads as TGTGCCAGCAGCCCTCGACAGGGAAACACCATATATTTT.

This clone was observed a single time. The CDR3 sequence is CASSLEGRHQETQYF. The CDR3 nucleotides read TGCGCCAGCAGCTTGGAGGGGCGACACCAAGAGACCCAGTACTTC. The genes are TRBV5-1 and TRBJ2-5, with TRBD1 as a possible D gene (5 bases). The length of the CDR3 is 15 residues. V was trimmed by 0 bases and J by 0 bases, leaving 9 bases between them. The germline gives CDR1 SGHRS, CDR2 YFSETQ.

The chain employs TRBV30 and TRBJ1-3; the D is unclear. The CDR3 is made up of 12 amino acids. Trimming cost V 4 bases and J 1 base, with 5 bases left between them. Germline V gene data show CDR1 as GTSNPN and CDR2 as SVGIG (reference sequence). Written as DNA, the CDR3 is TGTGCCTGGACACCATCTGGAAACACCATATATTTT. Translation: CAWTPSGNTIYF.

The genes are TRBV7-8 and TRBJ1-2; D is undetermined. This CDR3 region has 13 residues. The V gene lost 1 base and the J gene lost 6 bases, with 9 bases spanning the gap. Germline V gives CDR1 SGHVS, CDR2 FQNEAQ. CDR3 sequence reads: CASSLGAVNGYTF. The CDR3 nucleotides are TGTGCCAGCAGCTTAGGGGCAGTGAATGGCTACACCTTC.

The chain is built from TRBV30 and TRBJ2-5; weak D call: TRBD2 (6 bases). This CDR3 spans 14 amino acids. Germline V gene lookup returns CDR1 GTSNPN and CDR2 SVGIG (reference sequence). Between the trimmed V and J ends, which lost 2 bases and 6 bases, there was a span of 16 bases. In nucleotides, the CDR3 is TGTGCCTGGAGTATCGGGGGAACTCTACAGACCCAGTACTTC. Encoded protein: CAWSIGGTLQTQYF.

CDR3 sequence reads: CASSLTGTTYNEQFF. CDR3 in DNA: TGTGCCAGCAGTTTGACAGGGACCACCTACAATGAGCAGTTCTTC. The rearrangement joins TRBV28 to TRBJ2-1; 7 bases are a match to TRBD1. Germline CDR1 is MDHEN and CDR2 is SYDVKM. The V segment lost 3 bases and the J segment 2 bases; nucleotides outside the gene matches: 4. The CDR3 spans 15 residues.